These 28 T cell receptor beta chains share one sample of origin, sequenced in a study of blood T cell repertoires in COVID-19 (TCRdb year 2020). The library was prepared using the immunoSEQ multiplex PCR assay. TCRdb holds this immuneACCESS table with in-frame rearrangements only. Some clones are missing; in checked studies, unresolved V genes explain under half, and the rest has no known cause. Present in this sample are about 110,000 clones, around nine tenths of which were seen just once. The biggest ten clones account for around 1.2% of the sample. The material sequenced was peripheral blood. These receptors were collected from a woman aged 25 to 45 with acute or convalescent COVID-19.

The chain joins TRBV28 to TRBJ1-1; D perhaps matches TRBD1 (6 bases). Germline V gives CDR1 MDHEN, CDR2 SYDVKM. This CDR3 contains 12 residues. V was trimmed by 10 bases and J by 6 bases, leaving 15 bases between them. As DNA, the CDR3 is TGTGCCATCTTGACAGGAGGCGCTGAAGCTTTCTTT. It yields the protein CAILTGGAEAFF.

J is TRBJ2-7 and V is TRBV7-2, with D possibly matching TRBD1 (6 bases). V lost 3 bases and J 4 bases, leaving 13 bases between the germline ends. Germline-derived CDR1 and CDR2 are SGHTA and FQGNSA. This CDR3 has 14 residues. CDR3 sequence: CASSFPGQHYEQYF. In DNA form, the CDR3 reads TGTGCCAGCAGCTTCCCCGGACAGCATTACGAGCAGTACTTC. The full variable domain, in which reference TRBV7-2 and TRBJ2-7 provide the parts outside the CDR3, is GAGVSQSPSNKVTEKGKDVELRCDPISGHTALYWYRQSLGQGLEFLIYFQGNSAPDKSGLPSDRFSAERTGGSVSTLTIQRTQQEDSAVYLCASSFPGQHYEQYFGPGTRLTVT.

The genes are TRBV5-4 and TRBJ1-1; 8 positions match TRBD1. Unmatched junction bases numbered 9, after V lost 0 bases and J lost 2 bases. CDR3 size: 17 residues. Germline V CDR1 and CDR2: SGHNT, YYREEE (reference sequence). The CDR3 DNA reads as TGTGCCAGCAGCTTGGGCCAGGGGGCGTCCCAAAACACTGAAGCTTTCTTT. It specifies CASSLGQGASQNTEAFF.

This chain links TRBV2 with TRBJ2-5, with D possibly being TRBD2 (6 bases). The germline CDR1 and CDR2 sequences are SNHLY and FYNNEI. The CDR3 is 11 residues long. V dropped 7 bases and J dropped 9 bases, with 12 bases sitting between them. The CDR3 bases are TGTGCCAGCACCCGAAGGGAGGCCCAGTACTTC. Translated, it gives CASTRREAQYF.

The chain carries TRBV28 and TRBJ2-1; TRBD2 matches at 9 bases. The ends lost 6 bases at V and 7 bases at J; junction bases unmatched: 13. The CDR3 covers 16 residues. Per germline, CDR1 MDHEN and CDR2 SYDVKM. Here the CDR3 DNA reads TGTGCCAGCAGGTTGTCGCTAGCGGGATTGGGTAATGAGCAGTTCTTC. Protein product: CASRLSLAGLGNEQFF. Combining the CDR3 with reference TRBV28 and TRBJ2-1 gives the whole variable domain DVKVTQSSRYLVKRTGEKVFLECVQDMDHENMFWYRQDPGLGLRLIYFSYDVKMKEKGDIPEGYSVSREKKERFSLILESASTNQTSMYLCASRLSLAGLGNEQFFGPGTRLTVL.

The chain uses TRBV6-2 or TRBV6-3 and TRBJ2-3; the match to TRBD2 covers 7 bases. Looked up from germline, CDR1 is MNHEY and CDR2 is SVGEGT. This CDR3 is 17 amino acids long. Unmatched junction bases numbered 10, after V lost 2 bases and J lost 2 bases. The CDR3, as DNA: TGTGCCAGCAGTTACGCGGGCGGCGGGGGTAACACAGATACGCAGTATTTT. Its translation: CASSYAGGGGNTDTQYF.

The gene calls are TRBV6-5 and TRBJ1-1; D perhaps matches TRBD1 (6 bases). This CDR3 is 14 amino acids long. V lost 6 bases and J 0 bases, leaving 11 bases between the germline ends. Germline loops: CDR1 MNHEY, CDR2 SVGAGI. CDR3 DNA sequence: TGTGCCAGCAGACGGGACAACCTGAACACTGAAGCTTTCTTT. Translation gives CASRRDNLNTEAFF.

The CDR3 bases are TGCGCCAGCAGCCCGATGCCCTCAGACAGGGGGGGCTACACCTTC. Translated, it gives CASSPMPSDRGGYTF. This rearrangement joins TRBV5-1 to TRBJ1-2; 9 bases match TRBD1. The CDR3 is made up of 15 amino acids. Germline V CDR1 and CDR2: SGHRS, YFSETQ. J was trimmed by 8 bases and V by 4 bases; bases with no gene match: 12.

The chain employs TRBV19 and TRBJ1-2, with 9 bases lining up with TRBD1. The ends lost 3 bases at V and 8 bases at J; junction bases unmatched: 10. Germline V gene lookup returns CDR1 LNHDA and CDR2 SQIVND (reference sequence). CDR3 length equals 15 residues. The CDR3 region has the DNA TGTGCCAGTAGTATTGGAGCTGGAACAGGGGGCGGCTACACCTTC. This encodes CASSIGAGTGGGYTF.

This CDR3 is CASSVGGTSSFAEQFF. CDR3 coding DNA: TGTGCCAGCAGCGTAGGAGGGACTAGCTCCTTTGCTGAGCAGTTCTTC. This sequence joins TRBV9 and TRBJ2-1; 9 bases are a match to TRBD2. The J segment lost 9 bases and the V segment lost 0 bases, leaving 10 bases of the junction unmatched. The CDR3 has 16 residues. Per germline, CDR1 SGDLS and CDR2 YYNGEE.

In DNA, the CDR3 is TGTGCCAGCAGTGAATCGGAGGGACAGGGAAGGGCTGAAGCTTTCTTT. As protein: CASSESEGQGRAEAFF. The chain uses TRBV6-1 and TRBJ1-1; the match to TRBD1 covers 9 bases. This CDR3 region has 16 residues. Germline V gene lookup returns CDR1 MNHNS and CDR2 SASEGT. After removal of 2 bases from V and 6 bases from J, the junction contained 10 bases not matched to a gene.

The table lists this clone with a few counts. The CDR3 loop is CASSAGQGTFF. The CDR3 DNA sequence: TGTGCCAGCAGTGCCGGACAGGGCACATTCTTC. The chain recombines TRBV6-2 or TRBV6-3 with TRBJ2-1; 8 bases fit TRBD1. Germline-derived CDR1 and CDR2 are MNHEY and SVGEGT. This CDR3 contains 11 residues. J lost 16 bases, V lost 5 bases, and 7 bases had no gene match.

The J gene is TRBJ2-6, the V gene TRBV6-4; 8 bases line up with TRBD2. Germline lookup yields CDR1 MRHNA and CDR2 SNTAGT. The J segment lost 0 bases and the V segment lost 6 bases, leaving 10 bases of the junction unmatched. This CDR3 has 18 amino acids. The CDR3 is CASRSRGRTSSGANVLTF. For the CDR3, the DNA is TGTGCCAGCAGGTCCCGCGGGAGGACCAGCTCTGGGGCCAACGTCCTGACTTTC.

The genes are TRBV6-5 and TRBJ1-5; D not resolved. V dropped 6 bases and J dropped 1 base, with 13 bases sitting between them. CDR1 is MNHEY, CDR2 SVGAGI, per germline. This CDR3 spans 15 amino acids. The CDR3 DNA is TGTGCCAGCAGGGCAGGCGATCGAAGCAATCAGCCCCAGCATTTT. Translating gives CASRAGDRSNQPQHF.

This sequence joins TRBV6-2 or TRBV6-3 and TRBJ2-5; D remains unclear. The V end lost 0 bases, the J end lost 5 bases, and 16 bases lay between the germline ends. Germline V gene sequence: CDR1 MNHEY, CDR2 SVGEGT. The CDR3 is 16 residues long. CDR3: CASSYSFKSAWETQYF. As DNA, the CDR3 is TGTGCCAGCAGTTACTCCTTTAAGAGTGCCTGGGAGACCCAGTACTTC.

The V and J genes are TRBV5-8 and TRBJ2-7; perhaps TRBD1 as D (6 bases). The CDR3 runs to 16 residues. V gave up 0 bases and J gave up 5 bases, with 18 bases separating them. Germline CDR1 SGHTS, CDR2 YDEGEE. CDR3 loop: CASSLEVSRDTHEQYF. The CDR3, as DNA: TGTGCCAGCAGCTTGGAGGTTTCCCGGGACACCCACGAGCAGTACTTC.

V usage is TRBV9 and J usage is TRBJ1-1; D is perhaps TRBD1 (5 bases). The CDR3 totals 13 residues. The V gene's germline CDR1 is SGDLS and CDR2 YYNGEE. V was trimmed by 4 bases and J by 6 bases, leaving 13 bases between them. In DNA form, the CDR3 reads TGTGCCAGCAGCCCGGAGTGGGGCGCTGAAGCTTTCTTT. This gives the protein CASSPEWGAEAFF.

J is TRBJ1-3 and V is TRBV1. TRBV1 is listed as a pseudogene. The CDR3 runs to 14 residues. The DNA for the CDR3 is TGCACCAGCAGCCAAGACCCTTCTGGAAACACCATATATTTT. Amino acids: CTSSQDPSGNTIYF.

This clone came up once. DNA of the CDR3: TGTGCCAGCAGTTTATTCGGGGGTGGTAATTCACCCCTCCACTTT. It yields the protein CASSLFGGGNSPLHF. This sequence joins TRBV28 and TRBJ1-6; tentative D call: TRBD1 (5 bases). The CDR3 covers 15 residues. Trimming stripped 1 base from V and 6 bases from J, with 10 bases between. Germline V gene sequence: CDR1 MDHEN, CDR2 SYDVKM. The complete variable domain, with remaining parts taken from reference TRBV28 and TRBJ1-6, reads DVKVTQSSRYLVKRTGEKVFLECVQDMDHENMFWYRQDPGLGLRLIYFSYDVKMKEKGDIPEGYSVSREKKERFSLILESASTNQTSMYLCASSLFGGGNSPLHFGNGTRLTVT.

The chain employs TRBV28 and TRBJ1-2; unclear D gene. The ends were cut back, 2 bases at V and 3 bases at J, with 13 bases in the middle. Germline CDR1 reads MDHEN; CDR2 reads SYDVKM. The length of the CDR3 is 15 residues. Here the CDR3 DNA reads TGTGCCAGCAGTTTAGGTGGAGGAGTAGACTATGGCTACACCTTC. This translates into CASSLGGGVDYGYTF.

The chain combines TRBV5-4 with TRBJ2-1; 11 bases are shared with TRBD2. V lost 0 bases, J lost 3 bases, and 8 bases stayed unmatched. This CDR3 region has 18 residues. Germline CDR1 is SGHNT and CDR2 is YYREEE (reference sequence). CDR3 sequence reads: CASSLVPGTSGSYNEQFF. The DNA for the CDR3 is TGTGCCAGCAGCTTGGTTCCCGGGACTAGCGGAAGCTACAATGAGCAGTTCTTC.

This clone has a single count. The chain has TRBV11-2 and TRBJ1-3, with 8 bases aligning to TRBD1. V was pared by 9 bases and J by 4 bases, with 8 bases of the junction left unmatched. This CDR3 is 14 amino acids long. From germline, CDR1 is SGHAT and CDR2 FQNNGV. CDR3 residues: CASSQDRDGNTIYF. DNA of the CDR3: TGTGCCAGTTCCCAGGACAGGGACGGAAACACCATATATTTT.

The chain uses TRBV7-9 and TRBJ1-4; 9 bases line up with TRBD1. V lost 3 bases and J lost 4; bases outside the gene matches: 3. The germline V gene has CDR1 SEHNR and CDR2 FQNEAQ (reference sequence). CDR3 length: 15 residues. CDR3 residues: CASSLWTGDNEKLFF. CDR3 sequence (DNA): TGTGCCAGCAGCTTGTGGACAGGGGATAATGAAAAACTGTTTTTT.

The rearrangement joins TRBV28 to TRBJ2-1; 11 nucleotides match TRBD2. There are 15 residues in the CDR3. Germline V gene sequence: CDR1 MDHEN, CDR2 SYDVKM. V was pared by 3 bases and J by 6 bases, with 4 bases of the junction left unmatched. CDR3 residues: CASSLIAGGRNEQFF. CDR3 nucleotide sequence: TGTGCCAGCAGTTTGATAGCGGGAGGGCGCAATGAGCAGTTCTTC.

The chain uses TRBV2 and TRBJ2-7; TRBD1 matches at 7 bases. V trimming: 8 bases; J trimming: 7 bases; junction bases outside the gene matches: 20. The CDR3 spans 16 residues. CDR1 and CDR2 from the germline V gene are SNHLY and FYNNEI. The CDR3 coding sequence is TGTGCCAGCTCCTTTCCGGACAGGCTTGGGACGAAAGAGCAGTACTTC. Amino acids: CASSFPDRLGTKEQYF.

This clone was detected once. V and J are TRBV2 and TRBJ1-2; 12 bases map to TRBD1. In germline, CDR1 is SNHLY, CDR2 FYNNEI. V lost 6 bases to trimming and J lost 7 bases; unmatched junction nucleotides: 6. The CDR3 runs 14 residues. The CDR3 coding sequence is TGTGCCAGCAGAGGGACAGGGGGCGCAGGTGGCTACACCTTC. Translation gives CASRGTGGAGGYTF.

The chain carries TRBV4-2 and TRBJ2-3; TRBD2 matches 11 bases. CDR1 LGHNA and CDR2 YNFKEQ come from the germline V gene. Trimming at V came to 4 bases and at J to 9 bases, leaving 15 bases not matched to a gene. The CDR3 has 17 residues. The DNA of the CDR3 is TGTGCCAGCAGCCCCTCCCCGGGACTAGCGGCGATTGAAACGCAGTATTTT. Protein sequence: CASSPSPGLAAIETQYF.

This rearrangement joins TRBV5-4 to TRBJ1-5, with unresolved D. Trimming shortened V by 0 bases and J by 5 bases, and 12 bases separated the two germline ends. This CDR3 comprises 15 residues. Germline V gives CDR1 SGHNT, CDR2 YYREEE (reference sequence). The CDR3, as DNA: TGTGCCAGCAGCTTGGACAGCGGGAATGATCAGCCCCAGCATTTT. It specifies CASSLDSGNDQPQHF.